A single sample is the source of the 5 T cell receptor beta chains below, sequenced in a study of chemoradiotherapy in HPV16-positive cancers. The data were produced by immunoSEQ multiplex PCR, yet TCRdb's version contains in-frame clones alone and is incomplete. The sample holds around 13,000 clones; 89% are singletons and the top ten take about a fifth. Sequenced here: blood, sampled from a patient who underwent chemoradiotherapy. These receptors were collected from a human donor with HPV-associated anogenital cancer.

This chain connects TRBV7-3 to TRBJ2-3; 9 bases align to TRBD2. CDR3 length: 14 amino acids. Losses at the gene ends were 3 bases for V and 6 bases for J; bases not matched to a gene: 4. Germline values: CDR1 SGHTA, CDR2 FQGTGA. CDR3 in amino acids: CASSLGLATDTQYF. In nucleotides, the CDR3 is TGTGCCAGCAGCTTGGGACTAGCTACGGATACGCAGTATTTT.

This sequence joins TRBV7-6 and TRBJ2-2; 7 positions match TRBD1. Germline CDR1 and CDR2: SGHVS and FNYEAQ. Trimming cost V 1 base and J 1 base; bases outside gene matches: 6. The CDR3 loop spans 17 amino acids. The CDR3 sequence is CASSLEGASLNTGELFF. CDR3 sequence (DNA): TGTGCCAGCAGCTTAGAGGGGGCCAGCCTGAACACCGGGGAGCTGTTTTTT.

This chain uses TRBV28 with TRBJ2-1; 13 bases agree with TRBD2. The CDR3 totals 16 residues. Per the germline V gene, CDR1 is MDHEN and CDR2 is SYDVKM. V was clipped by 6 bases and J by 5 bases; unmatched bases: 7. For the CDR3, the DNA is TGTGCCAGCAGCTTAACGGGACTAGCGGGAAACAATGAGCAGTTCTTC. It yields the protein CASSLTGLAGNNEQFF.

The chain has TRBV6-5 and TRBJ2-2; D is perhaps TRBD1 (5 bases). Germline CDR1 reads MNHEY; CDR2 reads SVGAGI. The CDR3 is 15 residues long. V lost 0 bases and J 3 bases, leaving 8 bases between the germline ends. The CDR3 DNA reads TGTGCCAGCAGTTACTCGGAAGGGGACACCGGGGAGCTGTTTTTT. This translates into CASSYSEGDTGELFF.

The chain carries TRBV5-1 and TRBJ1-4, with D possibly matching TRBD1 (5 bases). In germline, CDR1 is SGHRS, CDR2 YFSETQ. CDR3 size: 14 residues. Trimming took off 1 base at V and 8 bases at J, with 12 bases between the two ends. Written as DNA, the CDR3 is TGCGCCAGCAGCTTGACCCAGGGTCGGGAAAAACTGTTTTTT. Encoded protein: CASSLTQGREKLFF.